This passage covers 5 T cell receptor beta chains from one sample sequenced in a study of sequential checkpoint blockade in melanoma (dated by TCRdb to between 2018 and 2021). The treatment or condition label for this specimen denotes: randomized to nivolumab then ipilimumab (arm A) or the reverse (arm B). Libraries came from the immunoSEQ multiplex PCR assay. TCRdb retrieved this table from immuneACCESS and kept in-frame rearrangements only. Not all clones are present; in checked studies, unresolved V genes account for under half, and no reason is known for the remainder. This sample has over 5,500 clones in its table, and roughly 27% of those were observed once. The ten largest clones take up 9.8% of the sample. Here the sequenced sample was tumor tissue (inferred from file names), taken from a patient given nivolumab and ipilimumab in sequence. These receptors were collected from a human donor with melanoma.

This sequence joins TRBV25-1 and TRBJ1-2; the D gene is possibly TRBD1 (5 bases). V lost 3 bases and J lost 0, with 5 bases in between. Germline V lookup: CDR1 MGHDK, CDR2 SYGVNS. The CDR3 totals 13 residues. CDR3 sequence: CASSDRANYGYTF. The CDR3 region has the DNA TGTGCCAGCAGTGACAGGGCTAACTATGGCTACACCTTC.

CDR3 in DNA: TGTGCCAGCAGCGTAGAGGGGGTGAAGGGAAACACCATATATTTT. Translated, it gives CASSVEGVKGNTIYF. The J gene is TRBJ1-3, the V gene TRBV9, with D perhaps matching TRBD1 (6 bases). The CDR3 extends over 15 amino acids. The V gene's germline CDR1 is SGDLS and CDR2 YYNGEE. Trimming stripped 0 bases from V and 4 bases from J, with 11 bases between. The full variable domain, in which reference TRBV9 and TRBJ1-3 provide the parts outside the CDR3, is DSGVTQTPKHLITATGQRVTLRCSPRSGDLSVYWYQQSLDQGLQFLIQYYNGEERAKGNILERFSAQQFPDLHSELNLSSLELGDSALYFCASSVEGVKGNTIYFGEGSWLTVV.

This clone has only a few counts. This sequence joins TRBV6-8 and TRBJ2-2, with D perhaps matching TRBD2 (5 bases). From germline, CDR1 is MNHGY and CDR2 SAAAGT. The CDR3 length is 15 residues. Trimming shortened V by 5 bases and J by 6 bases, and 16 bases separated the two germline ends. The CDR3 DNA reads TGTGCCAGCAGTGCAATAGCTTTGGACTCCGGGGAGCTGTTTTTT. Protein sequence: CASSAIALDSGELFF.

V and J are TRBV6-8 and TRBJ1-1; a possible D gene is TRBD1 (5 bases). This CDR3 has 15 amino acids. V dropped 0 bases and J dropped 5 bases, with 13 bases sitting between them. The germline V gene has CDR1 MNHGY and CDR2 SAAAGT. The CDR3 here is CASSYSITGLTEAFF. CDR3 bases: TGTGCCAGCAGTTACTCGATCACGGGGCTGACTGAAGCTTTCTTT.

There are a few counts of this clone. This chain links TRBV6-8 with TRBJ1-5; a weak D match, TRBD1 (5 bases). Trimming shortened V by 2 bases and J by 7 bases, and 9 bases separated the two germline ends. Germline V gene sequence: CDR1 MNHGY, CDR2 SAAAGT. This CDR3 has 13 amino acids. The DNA for the CDR3 is TGTGCCAGCAGTTACCTCGGGGCCCAGCCCCAGCATTTT. Amino acid sequence: CASSYLGAQPQHF.